This entry concerns a single T cell receptor (beta chain). The data stem from a study of T cell changes during pregnancy in multiple sclerosis. CDR1 is MDHEN and CDR2 is SYDVKM in the germline V gene. The CDR3 runs to 15 residues. The V gene lost 6 bases and the J gene lost 6 bases, with 19 bases spanning the gap. Generated by immunoSEQ multiplex PCR, the TCRdb table keeps only in-frame clones and is missing some. The sample has about 60,000 clones, about 90% seen once. The chain joins TRBV28 to TRBJ2-3; D might be TRBD1 (5 bases). The source is a female donor with multiple sclerosis, enrolled in a pregnancy study. The material was peripheral blood, obtained in the first trimester of pregnancy. The CDR3 region is CASSHSHLGVDTQYF. CDR3 sequence (DNA): TGTGCCAGCAGCCATTCTCACTTAGGGGTTGATACGCAGTATTTT.